This T cell receptor beta chain stems from a study of shared clonotypes between healthy human individuals. Study-wide background: For every donor, three CD4 naive, three CD4 memory, two CD8 naive and one CD8 memory plates were used.

CDR1 is SGDLS and CDR2 is YYNGEE in the germline V gene. V gave up 0 bases and J gave up 8 bases, with 14 bases separating them. This CDR3 has 14 residues. With regard to this clone: Its antigen is unidentified.

Assay used: immunoSEQ multiplex PCR; TCRdb lists only in-frame clones, some missing. The sample has hundreds of thousands of clones; about 97% are singletons. Study-wide findings and caveats: Sorted-subset sequencing was shown by rarefaction to be incomplete despite large depth.

Division of CD4+ cells produced a CD45RA+ naive subset and a CD45RA-negative memory subset. Sequencing input: naive CD4+ T cells sorted from blood. This sample's subset: CD45RA+ positively selected. This chain links TRBV9 with TRBJ1-2; no definite D call. The clonotype originates from a woman under 40 in good health. The CDR3 DNA follows: TGTGCCAGCAGCGTAGTCCCCAGTTCTTTGGGCTACACCTTC. Its protein is CASSVVPSSLGYTF.